A selection of T cell receptor beta chains follows, all from one sample in a study of T cell responses to AZD1222 COVID-19 vaccine. TCRdb's copy holds only in-frame clones and misses some; the assay was immunoSEQ multiplex PCR. Seen here are some 100,000 clones, 85% to 90% observed once, and the top ten hold 16%. The material was peripheral blood, obtained on day 0 of AZD1222 vaccination. The receptor source for this set is an adult in good health. Both conserved end residues are part of each CDR3. D genes are given only for firm matches. The size entry is marked missing in some rows and otherwise reads once, few, many or a size class.

clone_size	d_call	v_call	j_call	cdr3_aa	cdr3_nt
-	TRBD1	TRBV3-1/TRBV3-2	TRBJ2-1	CASSQDLPGQGGDEQFF	TGTGCCAGCAGCCAAGATCTGCCGGGACAGGGTGGCGATGAGCAGTTCTTC
-	TRBD2	TRBV7-6	TRBJ2-5	CASSLGTSGETQYF	TGTGCCAGCAGCTTAGGGACTAGCGGAGAGACCCAGTACTTC
-	-	TRBV5-5	TRBJ1-5	CASSSNAQGGSNQPQHF	TGTGCCAGCAGCTCTAATGCACAGGGAGGTAGCAATCAGCCCCAGCATTTT
once	-	TRBV2	TRBJ2-2	CASSPGYSANTGELFF	TGTGCCAGCAGTCCGGGTTACTCCGCGAACACCGGGGAGCTGTTTTTT
-	-	TRBV6-1	TRBJ1-4	CASSVGDARGREKLFF	TGTGCCAGCAGTGTGGGGGACGCCCGGGGTCGAGAAAAACTGTTTTTT
-	-	TRBV3-1/TRBV3-2	TRBJ2-2	CASSPPLPRGDTGELFF	TGTGCCAGCAGCCCTCCTTTGCCGAGGGGTGACACCGGGGAGCTGTTTTTT
-	-	TRBV2	TRBJ1-2	CASSRATANYGYTF	TGTGCCAGCAGTCGGGCAACAGCTAACTATGGCTACACCTTC
few	TRBD2	TRBV24-1	TRBJ2-5	CATSGGTSGETQYF	TGTGCCACCAGTGGCGGGACTAGCGGGGAGACCCAGTACTTC
-	-	TRBV6-5	TRBJ2-2	CASSRQYTGELFF	TGTGCCAGCAGTCGACAGTACACCGGGGAGCTGTTTTTT
-	-	TRBV15	TRBJ1-4	CATSRDRGGLRKLFF	TGTGCCACCAGCAGAGATCGGGGAGGGCTTAGGAAACTGTTTTTT
-	TRBD2	TRBV4-1	TRBJ2-5	CASSQGRLAETQYF	TGCGCCAGCAGCCAAGGCAGACTAGCGGAGACCCAGTACTTC
once	TRBD1	TRBV12-3/TRBV12-4	TRBJ1-1	CASRVGQGFEAFF	TGTGCCAGCAGGGTGGGACAGGGGTTTGAAGCTTTCTTT
-	TRBD1	TRBV5-1	TRBJ2-2	CASSLDRVDTGELFF	TGCGCCAGCAGCCTTGACAGGGTAGACACCGGGGAGCTGTTTTTT
-	TRBD1	TRBV12-5	TRBJ1-5	CASGQGGPNQPQHF	TGTGCTAGTGGTCAGGGGGGCCCCAATCAGCCCCAGCATTTT
-	-	TRBV7-2	TRBJ1-5	CASSLVGGWGNQPQHF	TGTGCCAGCAGCTTAGTGGGCGGGTGGGGCAATCAGCCCCAGCATTTT
-	-	TRBV6-1	TRBJ1-6	CASSEVMQGGSPLHF	TGTGCCAGCAGTGAAGTGATGCAGGGTGGTTCACCCCTCCACTTT
once	TRBD2	TRBV5-1	TRBJ2-3	CASSLVPSGAPDTQYF	TGCGCCAGCAGCTTGGTGCCTAGCGGGGCCCCAGATACGCAGTATTTT
-	TRBD1	TRBV28	TRBJ1-2	CASSTGTGGWGYTF	TGTGCCAGCAGTACCGGGACAGGGGGCTGGGGCTACACCTTC
-	-	TRBV24-1	TRBJ2-7	CATSDDQGYEQYF	TGTGCCACCAGTGATGATCAGGGCTACGAGCAGTACTTC
-	TRBD2	TRBV3-1/TRBV3-2	TRBJ2-7	CASSQASGSSYEQYF	TGTGCCAGCAGCCAAGCAAGCGGGAGCTCCTACGAGCAGTACTTC
-	-	TRBV18	TRBJ2-5	CASSDSRETQYF	TGTGCCAGCTCAGACAGCCGAGAGACCCAGTACTTC
once	TRBD2	TRBV6-5	TRBJ2-7	CASILAGRDYEQYF	TGTGCCAGCATCCTAGCGGGAAGGGACTACGAGCAGTACTTC
-	-	TRBV5-1	TRBJ1-2	CASSLGQIYGYTF	TGCGCCAGCAGCTTGGGACAGATTTATGGCTACACCTTC
-	-	TRBV5-1	TRBJ1-1	CASSLVPGLGTEAFF	TGCGCCAGCAGCTTGGTCCCGGGGTTAGGCACTGAAGCTTTCTTT
-	-	TRBV5-5	TRBJ2-7	CASSLVVSSYEQYF	TGTGCCAGCAGCTTAGTTGTAAGCTCCTACGAGCAGTACTTC
-	-	TRBV18	TRBJ1-1	CASSPPGRQTTEAFF	TGTGCCAGCTCACCTCCGGGACGACAGACCACTGAAGCTTTCTTT
-	TRBD1	TRBV24-1	TRBJ1-1	CATSDSLGQPHMNTEAFF	TGTGCCACCAGTGATTCCCTGGGACAGCCACACATGAACACTGAAGCTTTCTTT
-	TRBD1	TRBV11-2	TRBJ2-7	CASSYGQGPYEQYF	TGTGCCAGCAGCTACGGACAGGGGCCCTACGAGCAGTACTTC
few	TRBD2	TRBV6-5	TRBJ2-7	CASMELAEYEQYF	TGTGCCAGCATGGAACTAGCGGAATACGAGCAGTACTTC
few	-	TRBV7-3	TRBJ1-1	CASSLMTREAFF	TGTGCCAGCAGCTTAATGACGCGGGAAGCTTTCTTT
-	TRBD2	TRBV2	TRBJ2-1	CASSAAGASGRRGEQFF	TGTGCCAGCAGTGCTGCGGGGGCTAGCGGGAGGCGGGGTGAGCAGTTCTTC
-	TRBD1	TRBV28	TRBJ1-6	CASNLGQFNSPLHF	TGTGCCAGCAACTTGGGACAGTTTAATTCACCCCTCCACTTT
few	-	TRBV5-1	TRBJ1-2	CASSLGSLYYGYTF	TGCGCCAGCAGCTTGGGTTCCCTCTACTATGGCTACACCTTC
-	-	TRBV28	TRBJ1-1	CASSLGQATEAFF	TGTGCCAGCAGCCTCGGGCAGGCCACTGAAGCTTTCTTT
-	-	TRBV4-2	TRBJ2-7	CASSQDWGSGAYEQYF	TGTGCCAGCAGCCAAGATTGGGGGAGTGGGGCCTACGAGCAGTACTTC
-	-	TRBV28	TRBJ1-2	CASSLRGWGYTF	TGTGCCAGCAGTTTAAGGGGGTGGGGCTACACCTTC
-	-	TRBV2	TRBJ1-2	CASSEGVGSYGYTF	TGTGCCAGCAGTGAAGGAGTGGGTTCCTATGGCTACACCTTC
-	TRBD1	TRBV30	TRBJ2-7	CAWAGTGSYEQYF	TGTGCCTGGGCCGGGACAGGGTCCTACGAGCAGTACTTC
-	TRBD2	TRBV28	TRBJ2-1	CASSFPLGLAGGRGNEQFF	TGTGCCAGCAGTTTTCCCCTAGGACTAGCGGGAGGGAGGGGCAATGAGCAGTTCTTC
-	-	TRBV10-3	TRBJ1-5	CAISDSREGQPQHF	TGTGCCATCAGTGATTCAAGGGAAGGTCAGCCCCAGCATTTT
-	TRBD2	TRBV9	TRBJ2-6	CASSPRTSGISGANVLTF	TGTGCCAGCAGCCCAAGGACTAGCGGGATCTCTGGGGCCAACGTCCTGACTTTC
once	-	TRBV5-1	TRBJ1-4	CASSRDGTTNEKLFF	TGCGCCAGCAGCCGGGACGGAACAACTAATGAAAAACTGTTTTTT